This T cell receptor (beta chain) was documented in a study of blood T cell repertoires in COVID-19. In the study overall: Samples taken during acute and convalescent COVID-19 were collected in the United States, Italy and Spain.

Germline V CDR1 and CDR2: MNHEY, SVGAGI. CDR3 length: 14 residues. Trimming removed 0 bases from V and 5 bases from J, with 9 bases in between. In the authors' workflow: Estimation of nucleated cell counts relied on the amplification of reference gene primers. Some clones are missing from TCRdb's copy, which holds only in-frame ones; the method was immunoSEQ multiplex PCR. The V and J calls and clone size come from that table; D and trimming were worked out from the DNA. This sample yields some 180,000 clones, of which roughly nine tenths are seen a single time; 20% to 25% belongs to the top ten. The chain is built from TRBV6-5 and TRBJ2-3; TRBD2 is a possible D gene (6 bases). The sequencing sample was made of peripheral blood. The sequence was collected from a man aged 60-69 years with active or convalescent COVID-19. The DNA for the CDR3 is TGTGCCAGCAGTTACTCGGGGGGTAGAGATACGCAGTATTTT. Its translation is CASSYSGGRDTQYF.